What follows describes a single TCR beta chain. Its antigen is unknown. No clone much larger than this one lies a single base away; base qualities are absent. The data were taken from a study of T cells and Merkel cell carcinoma outcomes (dated by TCRdb to about 2020). Context from the whole study: The tumor T-cell repertoire, together with T-cell density, was examined as a predictor of clinical outcome in patients with Merkel cell carcinoma. Study-wide conclusions, independent of this receptor: According to the report, clinical outcomes in Merkel cell carcinoma patients could be predicted using T-cell density together with features of the T-cell repertoire.

Samples were obtained from patients with Merkel cell carcinoma. Trimming removed 10 bases from V and 4 bases from J, leaving 11 bases between the germline ends. The germline V gene supplies CDR1 MNHNS and CDR2 SASEGT. From its cysteine to its phenylalanine, the CDR3 spans 13 amino acids. Only the CDR3 part of the read is kept: 39 bases, read in frame from the first base. The receptor library was made with the immunoSEQ multiplex PCR assay. TCRdb took over this immuneACCESS table, retaining in-frame rearrangements with V and J assigned. Such tables are incomplete; in checked studies, under half of the missing clones stem from an unresolved V gene, and the remainder is unexplained. The sample table records 1,400 or so clones; roughly 89% of these occur just once. Clones ranked in the top ten supply over 9% of the sample.

The rearranged chain carries TRBV6-1 and TRBJ1-6; the D region possibly corresponds to TRBD1 (6 bases align). Sequencing used tumor tissue from Merkel cell carcinoma. The sequence came from a human donor with Merkel cell carcinoma. The DNA is as follows: TGTGCCACAGGGGCCGGTTATAATTCACCCCTCCACTTT. It specifies CATGAGYNSPLHF.